This TCR beta chain was identified in a study of sequential checkpoint blockade in melanoma. The overall study: Patients were randomized 1:1 to nivolumab-then-ipilimumab or ipilimumab-then-nivolumab first-line.

Sequencing was performed with immunoSEQ multiplex PCR; in TCRdb, only in-frame clones are kept and a portion is missing. This table has some 8,200 clones, 58% appearing once. This CDR3 contains 12 residues. CDR1 and CDR2 (germline): LNHDA, SQIVND (reference sequence). Trimming removed 1 base from V and 4 bases from J, with 5 bases in between. Treatment meaning: randomized to nivolumab then ipilimumab (arm A) or the reverse (arm B). Sorted cells were live CD3+CD8+, lacking CD19 and CD56, from PBMCs. This sample comprised CD8+ T cells sorted from blood (inferred from file names), obtained from a patient given nivolumab and ipilimumab in sequence. The chain recombines TRBV19 with TRBJ2-7; TRBD2 is a possible D gene (5 bases). The TCR originated in a human donor with melanoma. The CDR3 nucleotides are TGTGCCAGTAGTATAGGCGGGTACGAGCAGTACTTC. Translation gives CASSIGGYEQYF.